In its sample, the clone carrying this T cell receptor (beta chain) was seen once. The study assigned cohorts using participant-reported clinical history. Recovery meant two consecutive negative NP/OP PCR tests, professional clearance, or resolved symptoms. Profiling relied on immunoSEQ multiplex PCR, and the TCRdb table lists in-frame clones only, not all of them. The sample records around 290,000 clones, around 90% being singletons. Trimming stripped 2 bases from V and 3 bases from J, with 14 bases between. Per germline, CDR1 MNHEY and CDR2 SMNVEV (reference sequence). The CDR3 sequence is 15 residues long. The data were taken from a study of blood T cell repertoires in COVID-19. Whole-study context: Acute-phase and convalescent COVID-19 samples originated in the United States, Italy and Spain. T cells, B-cell-depleted T cells, or PBMCs supplied cDNA or gDNA.

Sequencing used PBMCs or T cells enriched from blood (not recorded which). The rearrangement links TRBV27 to TRBJ2-7; perhaps TRBD1 as D (5 bases). The TCR originated in a woman in her thirties who had recovered from COVID-19. The CDR3: CASSLGAVVYYEQYF. CDR3 bases: TGTGCCAGCAGTTTAGGGGCCGTAGTATACTACGAGCAGTACTTC.